Presented here are 21 T cell receptor beta chains from one specimen sequenced in a study of technical replicates of blood from a handful of donors. Libraries were prepared by immunoSEQ multiplex PCR; TCRdb keeps only in-frame clonotypes and omits some of them. Of more than 65,000 clones listed, roughly 88% are singletons. Material for sequencing was PBMCs. Every receptor here comes from a human donor in good health. Some clones in this sample may be carry-over from other donors' samples.

This chain joins TRBV14 and TRBJ1-5, with 8 bases identical to TRBD1. Germline values: CDR1 SGHDN, CDR2 FVKESK. The CDR3 is 13 amino acids. J was trimmed by 7 bases and V by 6 bases; bases with no gene match: 5. CDR3 amino acids: CASRDRGRQPQHF. In nucleotides, the CDR3 is TGTGCCAGCAGAGACAGGGGTCGGCAGCCCCAGCATTTT.

The chain carries TRBV10-3 and TRBJ1-4; TRBD1 is a possible D gene (6 bases). The V gene's germline CDR1 is ENHRY and CDR2 SYGVKD. V was cut by 3 bases and J by 6 bases, with 11 bases left in between. The CDR3 contains 14 residues. As DNA, the CDR3 is TGTGCCATCAGTGAACAGGGAAGTGATGAAAAACTGTTTTTT. Protein: CAISEQGSDEKLFF.

The CDR3 here is CASSQGNRDYSSGANVLTF. The CDR3 nucleotides read TGTGCCAGCAGCCAAGGGAACCGGGACTACAGCTCTGGGGCCAACGTCCTGACTTTC. This chain connects TRBV4-2 to TRBJ2-6; TRBD2 matches at 7 bases. V trimming: 1 base; J trimming: 0 bases; junction bases outside the gene matches: 9. This CDR3 is 19 amino acids long. Germline V gives CDR1 LGHNA, CDR2 YNFKEQ.

The V gene is TRBV6-1, the J gene TRBJ2-1; 8 bases line up with TRBD2. The germline V gene encodes CDR1 MNHNS and CDR2 SASEGT. The trim removed 5 bases at V and 3 bases at J, leaving 6 bases unmatched. The CDR3 has 15 residues. The CDR3 sequence: CASSISGVNYNEQFF. The CDR3, as DNA: TGTGCCAGCAGTATTAGCGGGGTGAACTACAATGAGCAGTTCTTC.

The CDR3 is CASSEVAGDQETQYF. Written as DNA, the CDR3 is TGTGCCAGCAGTGAGGTAGCGGGGGACCAAGAGACCCAGTACTTC. The chain links TRBV2 to TRBJ2-5, with 9 bases lining up with TRBD2. This CDR3 has 15 residues. CDR1 is SNHLY and CDR2 is FYNNEI in the germline V gene. The trim removed 3 bases at V and 0 bases at J, leaving 2 bases unmatched. Based on the CDR3 plus reference TRBV2 and TRBJ2-5, the full variable domain is EPEVTQTPSHQVTQMGQEVILRCVPISNHLYFYWYRQILGQKVEFLVSFYNNEISEKSEIFDDQFSVERPDGSNFTLKIRSTKLEDSAMYFCASSEVAGDQETQYFGPGTRLLVL.

The chain recombines TRBV7-9 with TRBJ1-1, with D perhaps TRBD1 (5 bases). Trimming took 5 bases from V and 7 from J, leaving 14 bases between them. The CDR3 spans 13 residues. Germline V lookup: CDR1 SEHNR, CDR2 FQNEAQ (reference sequence). The CDR3, as DNA: TGTGCCAGCAGCCGTGGCAGGGAGGGTGAAGCTTTCTTT. It yields the protein CASSRGREGEAFF.

The chain joins TRBV4-2 to TRBJ1-4; D perhaps matches TRBD1 (5 bases). The CDR3 has 15 residues. Between the trimmed V and J ends, which lost 4 bases and 4 bases, there was a span of 13 bases. Germline V CDR1 and CDR2: LGHNA, YNFKEQ. This chain's CDR3 is CASSPSGGINEKLFF. The CDR3, as DNA: TGTGCCAGCAGCCCTTCCGGGGGAATTAATGAAAAACTGTTTTTT.

The J gene is TRBJ1-1, the V gene TRBV11-3, with D possibly TRBD1 on 6 matching bases. The CDR3 length is 13 residues. V was shortened by 4 bases and J by 4 bases, with 10 bases between the two germline ends. Germline CDR1 and CDR2: SGHNT and YENEEA. The CDR3 sequence: CASSSQGSTEAFF. For the CDR3, the DNA is TGTGCCAGCAGCTCCCAGGGGAGCACTGAAGCTTTCTTT. The variable domain in full, with the rest retrieved from reference TRBV11-3 and TRBJ1-1, is EAGVVQSPRYKIIEKKQPVAFWCNPISGHNTLYWYLQNLGQGPELLIRYENEEAVDDSQLPKDRFSAERLKGVDSTLKIQPAELGDSAVYLCASSSQGSTEAFFGQGTRLTVV.

The CDR3 sequence is CASSWGDGRPSGNTIYF. The CDR3 DNA is TGTGCCAGCAGCTGGGGCGACGGACGCCCCTCTGGAAACACCATATATTTT. The gene calls are TRBV7-9 and TRBJ1-3, with D perhaps matching TRBD1 (5 bases). Germline V CDR1 and CDR2: SEHNR, FQNEAQ (reference sequence). V was clipped by 4 bases and J by 0 bases, with 16 bases between them. This CDR3 contains 17 residues.

The chain uses TRBV7-9 and TRBJ2-7; TRBD2 agrees at 7 bases. The V and J ends lost 2 bases and 1 base, in that order; junction bases with no gene match: 8. CDR1 and CDR2 (germline): SEHNR, FQNEAQ (reference sequence). The length of the CDR3 is 16 residues. The CDR3 DNA reads TGTGCCAGCAGCTTACTAGCGGAAGGGCGTTCCTACGAGCAGTACTTC. This codes for CASSLLAEGRSYEQYF.

This clone came up a few times. The genes are TRBV30 and TRBJ1-1; 7 bases align to TRBD1. CDR3 length equals 12 residues. The germline gives CDR1 GTSNPN, CDR2 SVGIG (reference sequence). The junction had 3 bases not matched to a gene; V was cut back by 2 bases and J by 6 bases. The CDR3: CAWSSGGPEAFF. CDR3 in DNA: TGTGCCTGGAGTTCAGGGGGGCCTGAAGCTTTCTTT.

The chain is built from TRBV5-5 and TRBJ2-7, with TRBD1 as a possible D gene (5 bases). V lost 2 bases to trimming and J lost 4 bases, with 10 bases between them. The length of the CDR3 is 13 residues. Germline-derived CDR1 and CDR2 are SGHKS and YYEKEE (reference sequence). CDR3 residues: CASSLHGQYEQYF. The CDR3 DNA follows: TGTGCCAGCAGCTTACACGGACAATACGAGCAGTACTTC.

The chain employs TRBV7-9 and TRBJ2-5; TRBD2 agrees at 9 bases. The CDR3 is 15 amino acids. V lost 5 bases, J lost 3 bases, and 7 bases stayed unmatched. Germline V gene sequence: CDR1 SEHNR, CDR2 FQNEAQ (reference sequence). The CDR3 nucleotides are TGTGCCAGCAGCCGATCCGGACTAGCGAAAGAGACCCAGTACTTC. Amino acid sequence: CASSRSGLAKETQYF.

CDR3 residues: CASSGTSESTDTQYF. The DNA for the CDR3 is TGTGCCAGCAGCGGGACTAGCGAGAGCACAGATACGCAGTATTTT. The chain links TRBV9 to TRBJ2-3; the match to TRBD2 covers 9 bases. Germline values: CDR1 SGDLS, CDR2 YYNGEE. The CDR3 loop spans 15 amino acids. The junction had 2 bases not matched to a gene; V was cut back by 3 bases and J by 0 bases.

This rearrangement joins TRBV14 to TRBJ1-3; D uncertain. From germline, CDR1 is SGHDN and CDR2 FVKESK. Trimming stripped 4 bases from V and 3 bases from J, with 13 bases between. This CDR3 has 15 residues. CDR3 nucleotide sequence: TGTGCCAGCAGCCTACAGACAAACGGTGGAAACACCATATATTTT. Protein: CASSLQTNGGNTIYF.

The gene calls are TRBV19 and TRBJ2-1; TRBD2 matches 10 bases. Germline CDR1 and CDR2: LNHDA and SQIVND (reference sequence). V lost 7 bases to trimming and J lost 8 bases; unmatched junction nucleotides: 23. There are 19 residues in the CDR3. The CDR3 here is CASKRAPGLIAGGRDEQFF. CDR3 in DNA: TGTGCCAGTAAGCGGGCCCCCGGGCTCATAGCGGGGGGCAGGGATGAGCAGTTCTTC.

The CDR3 spells CASSADRTSYEQYF. The CDR3 DNA follows: TGTGCCAGCAGCGCCGACAGGACGTCCTACGAGCAGTACTTC. The chain couples TRBV11-3 to TRBJ2-7, with a tentative D call TRBD1 (6 bases). V gave up 5 bases and J gave up 1 base, with 12 bases separating them. Germline loops: CDR1 SGHNT, CDR2 YENEEA. The CDR3 has 14 amino acids.

V usage is TRBV21-1 and J usage is TRBJ2-3; TRBD2 is the table's D call, not checked against the DNA. TRBV21-1 is marked as a pseudogene. The CDR3 contains 15 residues. CDR3 amino acids: CASSKGTKPSDTQYF. CDR3 DNA: TGTGCCAGCAGCAAAGGGACTAAACCCTCGGATACGCAGTATTTT.

V and J are TRBV4-1 and TRBJ1-5; 11 bases are a match to TRBD1. From germline, CDR1 is MGHRA and CDR2 YSYEKL. This CDR3 has 15 residues. V dropped 4 bases and J dropped 4; count of bases not matched to a gene: 3. The CDR3 nucleotides read TGCGCCAGCAGCCCGGGACAGGGGGTAAATCAGCCCCAGCATTTT. This codes for CASSPGQGVNQPQHF.

The chain employs TRBV5-1 and TRBJ2-2, with a tentative D call TRBD1 (5 bases). This CDR3 region has 13 residues. CDR1 and CDR2 (germline): SGHRS, YFSETQ. V shed 1 base and J shed 5 bases, with 6 bases lying between them. The CDR3 nucleotides read TGCGCCAGCAGCTTGCAGGGTACCGGGGAGCTGTTTTTT. As protein: CASSLQGTGELFF.

The rearrangement links TRBV7-2 to TRBJ2-4; D might be TRBD1 (7 bases). The CDR3 extends over 16 amino acids. V was clipped by 4 bases and J by 7 bases, with 20 bases between them. Germline V gene lookup returns CDR1 SGHTA and CDR2 FQGNSA. CDR3 DNA: TGTGCCAGCAGCTATCGGACCGGGCAGGGGGGCAACATTCAGTACTTC. Translated: CASSYRTGQGGNIQYF.